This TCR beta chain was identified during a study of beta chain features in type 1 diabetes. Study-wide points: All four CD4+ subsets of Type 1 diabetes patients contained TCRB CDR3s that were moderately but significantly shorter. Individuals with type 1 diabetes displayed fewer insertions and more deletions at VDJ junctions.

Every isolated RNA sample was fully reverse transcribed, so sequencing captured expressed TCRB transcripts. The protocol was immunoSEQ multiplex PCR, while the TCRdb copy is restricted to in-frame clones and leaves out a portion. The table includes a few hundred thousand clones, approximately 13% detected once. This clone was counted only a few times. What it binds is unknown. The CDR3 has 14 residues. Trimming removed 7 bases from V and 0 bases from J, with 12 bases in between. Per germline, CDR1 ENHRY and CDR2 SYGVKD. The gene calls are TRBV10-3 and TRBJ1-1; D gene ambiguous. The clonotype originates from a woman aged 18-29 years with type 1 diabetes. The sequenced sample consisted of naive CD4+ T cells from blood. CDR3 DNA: TGTGCCATCAAAGGCGGGCCGATGAACACTGAAGCTTTCTTT. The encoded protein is CAIKGGPMNTEAFF.